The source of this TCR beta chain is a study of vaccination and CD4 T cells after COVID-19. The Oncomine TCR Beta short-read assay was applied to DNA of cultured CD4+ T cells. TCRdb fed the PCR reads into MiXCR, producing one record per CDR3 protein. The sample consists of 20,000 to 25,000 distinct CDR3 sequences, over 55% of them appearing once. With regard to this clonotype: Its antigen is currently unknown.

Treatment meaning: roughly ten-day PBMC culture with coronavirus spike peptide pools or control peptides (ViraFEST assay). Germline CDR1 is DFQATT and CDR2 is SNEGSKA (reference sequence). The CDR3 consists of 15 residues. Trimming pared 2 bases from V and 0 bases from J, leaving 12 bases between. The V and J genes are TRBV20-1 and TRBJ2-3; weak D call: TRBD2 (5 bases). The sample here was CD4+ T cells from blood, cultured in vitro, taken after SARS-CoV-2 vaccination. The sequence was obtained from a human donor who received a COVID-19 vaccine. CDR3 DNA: TGCAGTGCTAGACTTCGCGGGTTTAGCACAGATACGCAGTATTTT. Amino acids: CSARLRGFSTDTQYF.